The table lists the clone carrying this TCR beta chain with a few counts. Its antigen is still unknown. The CDR3 runs 18 residues. From germline, CDR1 is MGHRA and CDR2 YSYEKL. Germline trimming cut 1 base from V and 5 bases from J; bases unmatched to any gene: 8. This sample stems from a study of early T cells in non-severe SARS-CoV-2 infection. As for the study in general: With bulk RNA from unsorted whole blood as input, sequencing yielded unpaired chains. General study findings and limits: Missing private and CD4 specificities, VDJdb matching favored anti-spike CD8 responses.

Unique molecular identifiers were affixed to single, distinct cDNA molecules. TCRdb reprocessed the 5' RACE reads with MiXCR, giving one entry per CDR3 protein. Counted here are some 70,000 distinct CDR3 sequences, 12% occurring once; the ten biggest clones make up roughly 3.9%. V and J are TRBV4-1 and TRBJ2-7; the match to TRBD2 covers 16 bases. What was sequenced was whole blood. This clonotype was sampled from an adult who was a healthcare worker with PCR-confirmed SARS-CoV-2 infection or an uninfected control (not recorded which). The CDR3 loop reads CASSQAWGTSGRVHEQYF. In nucleotides, the CDR3 is TGCGCCAGCAGCCAAGCTTGGGGGACTAGCGGGAGGGTCCACGAGCAGTACTTC.